A single sample is the source of the 27 T cell receptor beta chains below, sequenced in a study of identical twins. One entry per CDR3 protein results from TCRdb running MiXCR on the 5' RACE reads. The sample consists of 200,000 to 250,000 distinct CDR3 sequences, around 6.8% of them appearing once. This sample also belongs to another study, concerning yellow fever vaccine responses in identical twins.

Specimen: memory (CD45RO+) T cells sorted from blood. Receptors originate from a woman between 18 and 29 years old in good health.

This clonotype was recorded many times. V is TRBV29-1 and J is TRBJ2-1; D is ambiguous. Germline lookup yields CDR1 SQVTM and CDR2 ANQGSEA. The CDR3 has 12 residues. CDR3 loop: CSASPLYNEQFF. The CDR3 region has the DNA TGCAGTGCCTCCCCCCTCTACAATGAGCAGTTCTTC.

At least ten counts were recorded for this clonotype. The rearrangement uses TRBV24-1 and TRBJ2-3; tentative D call: TRBD1 (5 bases). The CDR3 spans 15 residues. Germline values: CDR1 KGHDR, CDR2 SFDVKD. The V end lost 4 bases, the J end lost 2 bases, and 12 bases lay between the germline ends. The CDR3 DNA is TGTGCCACCAGTGACCGTCACGGACACACAGATACGCAGTATTTT. This codes for CATSDRHGHTDTQYF.

The table lists this clonotype with many counts. The chain couples TRBV15 to TRBJ2-5; no clear D gene. CDR1 is LNHNV and CDR2 is YYDKDF in the germline V gene (reference sequence). The V end lost 5 bases, the J end lost 4 bases, and 8 bases lay between the germline ends. This CDR3 region has 12 residues. The CDR3 DNA is TGTGCCACCAGCGAACTGGGAGAGACCCAGTACTTC. It encodes CATSELGETQYF. The whole variable domain, remainder taken from reference TRBV15 and TRBJ2-5, is DAMVIQNPRYQVTQFGKPVTLSCSQTLNHNVMYWYQQKSSQAPKLLFHYYDKDFNNEADTPDNFQSRRPNTSFCFLDIRSPGLGDTAMYLCATSELGETQYFGPGTRLLVL.

This clonotype was seen repeatedly, ten times or more. The gene calls are TRBV20-1 and TRBJ2-1, with TRBD2 matching 13 bases. CDR1 DFQATT and CDR2 SNEGSKA come from the germline V gene (reference sequence). With V trimmed by 3 bases and J by 8 bases, 13 bases remained unmatched. The CDR3 sequence is 17 residues long. The CDR3 nucleotides are TGCAGTGCTAGCTCCGGACTAGCGGGAGCAGCAGGATATGAGCAGTTCTTC. Amino acids: CSASSGLAGAAGYEQFF.

The V call is TRBV7-2, the J call TRBJ2-1; D is unclear. This CDR3 is built from 15 residues. CDR1 SGHTA and CDR2 FQGNSA come from the germline V gene. V lost 5 bases and J 0 bases, leaving 11 bases between the germline ends. In nucleotides, the CDR3 is TGTGCCAGCAGCGCTTACAGCAGCTCCTACAATGAGCAGTTCTTC. This translates into CASSAYSSSYNEQFF.

The CDR3, as DNA: TGCAGTGCTAGCCATAACAGGGCGTACACCTTC. Protein sequence: CSASHNRAYTF. The V and J genes are TRBV20-1 and TRBJ1-2; a weak D match, TRBD1 (6 bases). Trimming stripped 3 bases from V and 11 bases from J, with 13 bases between. In germline, CDR1 is DFQATT, CDR2 SNEGSKA (reference sequence). The CDR3 extends over 11 amino acids.

The rearrangement joins TRBV6-4 to TRBJ2-3, with D possibly TRBD1 on 6 matching bases. CDR1 and CDR2 from the germline V gene are MRHNA and SNTAGT. Trimming cost V 5 bases and J 1 base, with 13 bases left between them. The CDR3 runs 15 residues. The CDR3 coding sequence is TGTGCCAGCAGTATCAGGGGAGAAGGCACAGATACGCAGTATTTT. Its protein product is CASSIRGEGTDTQYF.

The table lists this clonotype with many counts. J is TRBJ1-1 and V is TRBV7-9; 7 bases match TRBD1. This CDR3 contains 14 residues. Germline loops: CDR1 SEHNR, CDR2 FQNEAQ (reference sequence). With V trimmed by 5 bases and J by 3 bases, 6 bases remained unmatched. The CDR3 DNA reads TGTGCCAGCAGCCGACAGGGAATGGACACTGAAGCTTTCTTT. Translated: CASSRQGMDTEAFF.

This clonotype was counted at least ten times. V gene TRBV10-1 combines with J gene TRBJ2-1; 7 bases are shared with TRBD2. The CDR3 sequence is 15 residues long. V gave up 4 bases and J gave up 4 bases; unmatched junction bases: 7. Germline CDR1 reads WNHNN; CDR2 reads SYGVQD (reference sequence). CDR3: CASSGPVGGYNEQFF. Written as DNA, the CDR3 is TGCGCCAGCAGTGGACCCGTGGGAGGGTACAATGAGCAGTTCTTC.

V and J are TRBV6-5 and TRBJ2-5; 10 bases match TRBD2. Losses at the gene ends were 0 bases for V and 1 base for J; bases not matched to a gene: 5. This CDR3 is built from 17 residues. Germline loops: CDR1 MNHEY, CDR2 SVGAGI. The CDR3 coding sequence is TGTGCCAGCAGTTACTCATCGGTAGCGGGGGGCCAAGAGACCCAGTACTTC. Amino acid sequence: CASSYSSVAGGQETQYF.

Ten or more counts support this clonotype. Here the CDR3 DNA reads TGCAGCGACTCTCAGGGGGCGAATGGCTACACCTTC. Its translation is CSDSQGANGYTF. The rearrangement links TRBV29-1 to TRBJ1-2; 8 bases are a match to TRBD1. Germline V gives CDR1 SQVTM, CDR2 ANQGSEA. V gave up 7 bases and J gave up 6 bases; unmatched junction bases: 7. The CDR3 covers 12 residues.

The V and J genes are TRBV3-1 and TRBJ2-5, with D tentatively TRBD1 (6 bases). CDR1 is LGHDT and CDR2 is YNNKEL in the germline V gene (reference sequence). Trimming cost V 5 bases and J 0 bases, with 10 bases left between them. The CDR3 totals 14 residues. The CDR3 loop is CASSRRQDQETQYF. In DNA, the CDR3 is TGTGCCAGCAGCAGGCGACAGGACCAAGAGACCCAGTACTTC.

This clonotype was seen repeatedly, ten times or more. This chain links TRBV7-6 with TRBJ1-3; no clear D. Per the germline V gene, CDR1 is SGHVS and CDR2 is FNYEAQ. V was pared by 5 bases and J by 0 bases, with 17 bases between. The CDR3 loop spans 17 amino acids. CDR3 bases: TGTGCCAGCAGCCGCCCGGAGGGTGAGAGCTCTGGAAACACCATATATTTT. This sequence encodes CASSRPEGESSGNTIYF.

The table lists this clonotype with many counts. This chain joins TRBV7-9 and TRBJ2-5; 8 bases line up with TRBD1. CDR1 SEHNR and CDR2 FQNEAQ come from the germline V gene (reference sequence). The CDR3 covers 14 residues. With 6 bases clipped from V and 5 bases from J, the junction kept 8 bases outside the gene matches. DNA for the CDR3: TGTGCCAGCAGACAGGACAGGGCAAGGGAGACCCAGTACTTC. Translating it yields CASRQDRARETQYF.

The CDR3 loop reads CASKERENIQYF. In DNA, the CDR3 is TGTGCCAGCAAGGAGAGAGAAAACATTCAGTACTTC. The chain employs TRBV2 and TRBJ2-4, with D uncertain. V shed 7 bases and J shed 5 bases, with 9 bases lying between them. Per the germline V gene, CDR1 is SNHLY and CDR2 is FYNNEI. This CDR3 is 12 amino acids long.

This clonotype was seen at least ten times. The chain has TRBV6-2 or TRBV6-3 and TRBJ2-1, with TRBD2 as a possible D gene (6 bases). The V gene lost 1 base and the J gene lost 4 bases, with 17 bases spanning the gap. Looked up from germline, CDR1 is MNHEY and CDR2 is SVGEGT. This CDR3 contains 17 residues. The CDR3 is CASSYLTGTPFYNEQFF. CDR3 in DNA: TGTGCCAGCAGTTACTTAACCGGGACTCCCTTTTACAATGAGCAGTTCTTC.

This clonotype was detected ten times or more. The chain joins TRBV12-3 or TRBV12-4 to TRBJ2-3; D perhaps matches TRBD1 (5 bases). Deletions cut 6 bases from V and 7 bases from J, with 11 bases between. The CDR3 has 12 residues. CDR3 coding DNA: TGTGCCAGCAGCCCTGACAGATATACGCAGTATTTT. Its protein is CASSPDRYTQYF.

This clonotype has at least ten counts. V is TRBV7-2 and J is TRBJ2-7; a weak D match, TRBD1 (6 bases). Germline V gene lookup returns CDR1 SGHTA and CDR2 FQGNSA. The CDR3 extends over 14 amino acids. Trimming stripped 3 bases from V and 0 bases from J, with 9 bases between. CDR3 sequence (DNA): TGTGCCAGCAGCTTCAGGGACAACTCCTACGAGCAGTACTTC. The encoded protein is CASSFRDNSYEQYF.

The table lists this clonotype with many counts. The junction does not match germline at one end; this may be a read error. The CDR3 nucleotides are TGTGCTAGCAGCTTAGCGCAGGGAGATACGCAGTATTTT. This gives the protein CASSLAQGDTQYF. The chain is built from TRBV7-7 and TRBJ2-3; D possibly uses TRBD1 or TRBD2 (5 bases each). The CDR3 has 13 residues. Germline V gives CDR1 SSHAT, CDR2 FNYEAQ (reference sequence).

This clonotype has a handful of counts. The chain carries TRBV27 and TRBJ1-5, with D perhaps matching TRBD1 (5 bases). CDR1 is MNHEY and CDR2 is SMNVEV in the germline V gene (reference sequence). The V end was cut by 5 bases, the J end by 6 bases, with 14 bases between. CDR3 length: 14 residues. CDR3 in amino acids: CASSPDRSSQPQHF. CDR3 in DNA: TGTGCCAGCAGTCCCGACAGATCGAGTCAGCCCCAGCATTTT.

The chain couples TRBV6-1 to TRBJ2-1, with D perhaps TRBD1 (6 bases). Trimming removed 6 bases from V and 5 bases from J, with 11 bases in between. This CDR3 contains 13 residues. In germline, CDR1 is MNHNS, CDR2 SASEGT. The CDR3 bases are TGTGCCAGCAGAATTTCAGGGGACAATGAGCAGTTCTTC. It yields the protein CASRISGDNEQFF.

This clonotype was found many times. The chain links TRBV2 to TRBJ2-5; D gene ambiguous. This CDR3 has 11 amino acids. Germline assignment: CDR1 SNHLY and CDR2 FYNNEI. The ends were cut back, 7 bases at V and 2 bases at J, with 5 bases in the middle. CDR3 in amino acids: CASTEQETQYF. The CDR3 DNA reads as TGTGCCAGCACAGAACAAGAGACCCAGTACTTC.

J is TRBJ2-1 and V is TRBV5-6; D possibly corresponds to TRBD1 (5 bases). Germline loops: CDR1 SGHDT, CDR2 YYEEEE. This CDR3 comprises 16 residues. V was trimmed by 0 bases and J by 3 bases, leaving 13 bases between them. CDR3 sequence reads: CASSLAKGRFYNEQFF. The CDR3 DNA reads as TGTGCCAGCAGCTTGGCCAAGGGGCGGTTCTACAATGAGCAGTTCTTC.

This clonotype came up many times. J is TRBJ1-5 and V is TRBV12-3 or TRBV12-4; the match to TRBD1 covers 8 bases. CDR3 size: 14 residues. The V and J ends lost 6 bases and 6 bases, in that order; junction bases with no gene match: 7. CDR3 residues: CASRRTGPVQPQHF. The CDR3 nucleotides read TGTGCCAGCAGGCGGACAGGGCCGGTTCAGCCCCAGCATTTT.

This clonotype appeared a few times. V gene TRBV13 combines with J gene TRBJ1-2; 9 bases are shared with TRBD1. Germline CDR1 reads PRHDT; CDR2 reads FYEKMQ (reference sequence). V lost 6 bases and J lost 7; bases outside the gene matches: 6. The CDR3 is made up of 13 amino acids. The CDR3: CASRHTGGVGYTF. The CDR3, as DNA: TGTGCCAGCAGGCACACAGGGGGCGTTGGCTACACCTTC.

This clonotype appeared a few times. This chain uses TRBV7-8 with TRBJ1-2; maybe TRBD1 (6 bases). Trimming took 6 bases from V and 4 from J, leaving 15 bases between them. This CDR3 region has 14 residues. Germline lookup yields CDR1 SGHVS and CDR2 FQNEAQ. CDR3: CASRSGQNPYGYTF. CDR3 DNA sequence: TGTGCCAGCAGAAGCGGACAGAACCCCTATGGCTACACCTTC.

CDR3 sequence: CSANSGDYNEQFF. CDR3 DNA: TGCAGTGCTAACAGCGGAGATTACAATGAGCAGTTCTTC. The chain employs TRBV20-1 and TRBJ2-1, with D tentatively TRBD2 (5 bases). With 4 bases removed from V and 4 bases from J, the gap between germline ends came to 11 bases. The germline V gene has CDR1 DFQATT and CDR2 SNEGSKA (reference sequence). The CDR3 has 13 residues.